This entry describes one T cell receptor beta chain. The target antigen is unknown. PCR amplification relied on 60 Vbeta primers (plus 13 Jbeta primers). Assay: immunoSEQ multiplex PCR; the TCRdb copy retains only in-frame clones and omits some. Here the sample spans over 200,000 clones, about 80% being singletons. The data are from a study of cytomegalovirus exposure and HLA in healthy donors. Study-wide results and limits: Among donors in an Asian-associated ancestry cluster, a later analysis reportedly found fewer N-insertions than the roughly 700-donor mean.

The CDR3 is 16 residues long. The germline CDR1 and CDR2 sequences are LGHNA and YNFKEQ. V was pared by 0 bases and J by 4 bases, with 6 bases of the junction left unmatched. The chain uses TRBV4-2 and TRBJ2-1, with 7 bases fitting TRBD2. Source material: PBMCs. This receptor was identified in a male donor in good health and CMV-seronegative. The CDR3 coding sequence is TGTGCCAGCAGCCAAGATATGGCTAGCGGTTACAATGAGCAGTTCTTC. Its protein product is CASSQDMASGYNEQFF.